This entry concerns a single T cell receptor (beta chain). What it binds is not known. This CDR3 spans 15 amino acids. With 4 bases removed from V and 3 bases from J, the gap between germline ends came to 15 bases. Germline CDR1 is LGHNA and CDR2 is YSLEER. The data derive from a study of cytomegalovirus exposure and HLA in healthy donors. Findings and caveats of the study: Sequencing artifact likely explains a cluster of highly shared sequence variants. Presence/absence analyses assumed roughly uniform sequencing depth across donors. Association of a missense DCLRE1C variant with TCR beta V- and J-gene trimming was reported in a later analysis. TCR association rates varied by HLA locus in a later analysis, with DRB1 highest and HLA-C lowest.

The primer mix had 60 Vbeta and 13 Jbeta primers. The method was immunoSEQ multiplex PCR; TCRdb's version includes in-frame clones alone and lacks a portion of them. The repertoire has 150,000 to 200,000 clones, roughly 72% of them found once; the top ten carry 7% to 7.5%. Sequencing was performed on PBMCs. This chain connects TRBV4-3 to TRBJ1-1; no clear D. The clonotype originates from a man aged 35-49 years in good health and CMV-seropositive. The CDR3 nucleotides are TGCGCCAGCAGCCGGGATGAAGGGAGGGACACTGAAGCTTTCTTT. It encodes CASSRDEGRDTEAFF.